The source of this TCR beta chain is a study of T cells in Graves' hyperthyroidism and ophthalmopathy (dated by TCRdb to between 2019 and 2020). Looking at the study overall: Peripheral blood was sampled at the time of initial diagnosis, prior to any treatment. The approximately 100 discovery patients were randomly divided into training and test sets at a 7:3 ratio. In addition, the study compared T-cell repertoires in thyroid tissue and in blood from over 5 Graves' hyperthyroidism patients. To identify TCR V-J signatures that set the groups apart, the researchers used a discovery cohort of 100 patients, made up of under 45 with Graves' ophthalmopathy and some 55 with stable Graves' hyperthyroidism. The paper describes TCR Vbeta CDR3 sequencing of around 130 peripheral blood samples, made up of 43 ophthalmopathy patients, roughly 75 hyperthyroidism patients and roughly 17 progressor patients. After blood sampling, hyperthyroidism patients were treated with methimazole at a starting dose of 30 mg daily, and ophthalmopathy patients were treated with high-dose intravenous methylprednisolone. Prospective prediction of ophthalmopathy was tested in an independent validation cohort consisting of 18 to 20 hyperthyroidism patients and more than 15 patients who later progressed to ophthalmopathy.

TCR beta CDR3 regions were amplified from RNA transcripts. A first-round RT-PCR of the TCR CDR3 used the HTBI primer set with the Qiagen OneStep RT-PCR kit. Libraries were constructed in a second round of multiplex PCR, after which size selection and purification were performed. The libraries were sequenced on an Illumina HiSeq2000 using paired-end 100 bp reads. Per the original workflow: SOAPnuke was used to process the raw data, throwing out any read that contained adapters or uncalled bases, had a mean Phred below 15, or lacked an exact constant-primer or identifier match. High-quality paired reads were merged with COPE v1.2.5, and unique nucleotide sequences were defined as clonotypes. MiTCR v1.1 was used to align the clonotypes against IMGT TRBV, TRBD and TRBJ reference segments. The analysis was restricted to V-J combinations with a frequency above 0.0001, which together covered roughly 99% of the repertoires. The TCS score was defined as F50 (clonal expansion) divided by E x V (chaos), with BLOSUM62-based TCRdist calculated between CDR3 peptides within each V-J. Welch's t-statistics and random forest reduced around 550 V-J features to 10 to 15, which were used in a naive Bayes classifier (R e1071). Through fastp at Q25 and MiXCR, TCRdb rebuilt clones from the public reads, retaining in-frame beta chains. Identical CDR3 protein sequences are pooled into one entry, listed with their most common genes and DNA. The V and J calls shown here were made by TCRdb, not taken from the authors' results. This sample holds about 360,000 distinct CDR3 sequences; under 15% were observed only once. The top ten hold 9.2% of the sample.

The germline V gene specifies KGHDR as CDR1 and SFDVKD as CDR2. The CDR3 contains 16 residues, cysteine and phenylalanine counted. Only the CDR3 DNA is retained, 48 bases long and in frame from the first base. Trimming removed 3 bases from V and 3 bases from J; the gene matches leave 5 bases unexplained. This clonotype was counted many times. Its antigen is not yet known. It has no much larger one-base neighbor in the sample; base qualities were not kept. Stable Graves' hyperthyroidism was defined as no progression to ophthalmopathy during 18 months of follow-up. Hyperthyroidism patients were newly diagnosed, with disease duration under 2 months, and aged 18 to 65 years. Patients with uncontrolled infections, other autoimmune diseases, pregnancy or lactation were excluded. Clinical symptoms, serum thyroxine and TRAb, thyroid ultrasound, and orbital computed tomography formed the basis for the diagnoses. Ficoll-Paque density gradient centrifugation was used to isolate PBMCs from 8 to 10 ml of fresh peripheral blood. Total RNA was extracted using Trizol reagent, and RNA quality was assessed on an Agilent 2100 Bioanalyzer.

What the study reported, not specific to this receptor: No statistical method was used to fix the sample size in advance, and group allocation was not hidden from the investigators. A model built on a 13 V-J signature distinguished ophthalmopathy from stable hyperthyroidism, reaching roughly 88% sensitivity and about 81% specificity in cross-validation and 80%/75% in testing. During validation, the model predicted progression to ophthalmopathy a median of about 6.3 months ahead of onset, with more than 55% sensitivity and roughly 72% specificity. Most expanded thyroid clonotypes (frequency above 0.001) were also detected in blood, suggesting blood repertoires may reflect thyroid immune responses.

In this chain, TRBV24-1 is recombined with TRBJ1-2, and 11 junction bases match TRBD1. The TCR was taken from a woman aged 18-29 years with Graves' hyperthyroidism. The sample consisted of blood. Here is the DNA: TGTGCCACCAGTGATCCCTCGGACAGGGGGCACTATGGCTACACCTTC. This is translated as CATSDPSDRGHYGYTF.